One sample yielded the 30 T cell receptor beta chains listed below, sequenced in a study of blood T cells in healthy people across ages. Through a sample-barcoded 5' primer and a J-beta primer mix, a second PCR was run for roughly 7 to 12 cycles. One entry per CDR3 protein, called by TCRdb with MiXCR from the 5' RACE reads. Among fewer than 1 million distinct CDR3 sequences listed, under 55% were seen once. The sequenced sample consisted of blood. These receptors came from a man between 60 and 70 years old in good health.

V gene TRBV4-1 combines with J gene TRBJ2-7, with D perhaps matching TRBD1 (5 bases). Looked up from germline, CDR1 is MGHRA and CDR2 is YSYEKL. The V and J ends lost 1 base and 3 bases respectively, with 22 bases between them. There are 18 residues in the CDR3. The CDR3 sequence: CASSQVPSNLGVNYEQYF. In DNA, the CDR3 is TGCGCCAGCAGCCAAGTCCCCTCCAACTTAGGGGTGAACTACGAGCAGTACTTC.

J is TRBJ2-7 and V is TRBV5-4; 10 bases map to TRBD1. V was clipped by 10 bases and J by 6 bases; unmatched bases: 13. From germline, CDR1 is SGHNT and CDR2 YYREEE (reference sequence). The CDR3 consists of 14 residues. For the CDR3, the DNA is TGTGCCGTTGGAGACCGGGACAGGGGTTCCGAGCAGTACTTC. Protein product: CAVGDRDRGSEQYF.

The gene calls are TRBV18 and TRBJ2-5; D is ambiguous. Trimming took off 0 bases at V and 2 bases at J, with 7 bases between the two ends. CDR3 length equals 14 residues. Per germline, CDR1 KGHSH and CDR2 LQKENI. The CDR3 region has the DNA TGTGCCAGCTCACCACCTCCCCCGCAAGAGACCCAGTACTTC. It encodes CASSPPPPQETQYF.

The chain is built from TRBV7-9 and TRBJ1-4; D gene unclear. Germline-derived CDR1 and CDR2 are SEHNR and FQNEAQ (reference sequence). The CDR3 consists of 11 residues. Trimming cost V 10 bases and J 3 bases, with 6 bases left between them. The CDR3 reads CATTPNEKLFF. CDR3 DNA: TGTGCCACAACCCCTAATGAAAAACTGTTTTTT.

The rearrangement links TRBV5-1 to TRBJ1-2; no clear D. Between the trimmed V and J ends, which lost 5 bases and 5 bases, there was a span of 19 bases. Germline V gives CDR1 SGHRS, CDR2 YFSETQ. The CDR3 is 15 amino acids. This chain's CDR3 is CASRADATSSYGYTF. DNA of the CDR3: TGCGCCAGCAGGGCGGATGCAACAAGCTCGTATGGCTACACCTTC.

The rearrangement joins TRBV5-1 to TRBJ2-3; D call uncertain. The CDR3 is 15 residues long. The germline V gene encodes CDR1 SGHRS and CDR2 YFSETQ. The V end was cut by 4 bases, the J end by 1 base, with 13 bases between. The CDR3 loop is CASSEVARRTDTQYF. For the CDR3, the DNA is TGCGCCAGCAGCGAGGTCGCTAGACGCACAGATACGCAGTATTTT.

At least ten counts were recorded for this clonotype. The CDR3 is CASGEGQNPSYEQYF. The CDR3, as DNA: TGTGCCAGCGGGGAGGGACAGAACCCCTCCTACGAGCAGTACTTC. The chain combines TRBV9 with TRBJ2-7; the D gene could be TRBD1 or TRBD2 (7 bases each). Germline loops: CDR1 SGDLS, CDR2 YYNGEE. The V end lost 7 bases, the J end lost 0 bases, and 17 bases lay between the germline ends. The CDR3 has 15 residues.

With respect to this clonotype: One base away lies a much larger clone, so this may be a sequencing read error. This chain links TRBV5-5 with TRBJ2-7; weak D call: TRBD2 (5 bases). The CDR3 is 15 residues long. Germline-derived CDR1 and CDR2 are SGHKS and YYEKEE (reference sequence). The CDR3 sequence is CAISSSLERPYEQYF. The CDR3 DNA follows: TGTGCCATCAGCTCGTCCCTCGAGCGGCCCTACGAGCAGTACTTC.

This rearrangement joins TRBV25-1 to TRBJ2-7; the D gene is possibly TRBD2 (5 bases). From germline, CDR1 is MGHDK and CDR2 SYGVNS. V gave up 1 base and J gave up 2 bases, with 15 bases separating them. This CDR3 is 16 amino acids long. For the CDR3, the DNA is TGTGCCAGCAGTGAATCGGGGTCCAGGAAGACCTACGAGCAGTACTTC. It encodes CASSESGSRKTYEQYF.

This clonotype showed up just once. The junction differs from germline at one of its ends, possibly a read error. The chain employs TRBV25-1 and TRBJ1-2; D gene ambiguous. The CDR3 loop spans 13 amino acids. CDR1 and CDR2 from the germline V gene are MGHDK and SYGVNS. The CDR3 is CASSELALGGHTF. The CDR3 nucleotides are TGTGCCAGCAGTGAGTTAGCCCTGGGTGGCCACACCTTC.

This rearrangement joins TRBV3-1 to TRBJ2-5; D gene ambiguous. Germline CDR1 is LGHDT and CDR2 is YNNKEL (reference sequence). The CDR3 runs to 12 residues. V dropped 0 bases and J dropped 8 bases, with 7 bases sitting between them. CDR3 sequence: CASSQDLGTQYF. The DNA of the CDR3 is TGTGCCAGCAGCCAAGATCTAGGAACCCAGTACTTC.

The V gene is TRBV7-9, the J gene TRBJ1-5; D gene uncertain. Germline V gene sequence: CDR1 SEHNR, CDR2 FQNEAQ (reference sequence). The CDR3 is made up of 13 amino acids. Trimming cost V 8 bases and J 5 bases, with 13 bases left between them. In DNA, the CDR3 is TGTGCCAGCGGACCTTTGTCCGATCAGCCCCAGCATTTT. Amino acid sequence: CASGPLSDQPQHF.

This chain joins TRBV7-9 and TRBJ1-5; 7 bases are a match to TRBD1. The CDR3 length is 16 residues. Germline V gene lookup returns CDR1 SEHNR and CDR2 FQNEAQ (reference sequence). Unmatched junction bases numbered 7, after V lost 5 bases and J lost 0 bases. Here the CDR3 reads CASSPSGQLSNQPQHF. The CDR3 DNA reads TGTGCCAGCAGCCCCTCGGGACAGCTTAGCAATCAGCCCCAGCATTTT.

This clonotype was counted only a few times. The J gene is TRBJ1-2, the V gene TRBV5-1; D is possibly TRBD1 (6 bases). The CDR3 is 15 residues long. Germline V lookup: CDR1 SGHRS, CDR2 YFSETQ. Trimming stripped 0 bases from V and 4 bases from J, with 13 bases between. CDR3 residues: CASSLGDTHGYGYTF. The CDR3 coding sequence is TGCGCCAGCAGCTTGGGGGACACACATGGCTATGGCTACACCTTC.

The CDR3 sequence is CASSPAGRGANTEAFF. DNA of the CDR3: TGTGCCAGCAGCCCCGCAGGCCGGGGGGCGAACACTGAAGCTTTCTTT. V gene TRBV7-6 combines with J gene TRBJ1-1; D possibly corresponds to TRBD1 (6 bases). V gave up 5 bases and J gave up 1 base, with 17 bases separating them. Germline V gene lookup returns CDR1 SGHVS and CDR2 FNYEAQ. The CDR3 has 16 amino acids.

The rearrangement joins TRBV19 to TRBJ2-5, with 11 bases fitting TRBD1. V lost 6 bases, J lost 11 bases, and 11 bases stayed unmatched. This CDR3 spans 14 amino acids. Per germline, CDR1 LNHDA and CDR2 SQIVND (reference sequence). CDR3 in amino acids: CASRRTGGAWEQYF. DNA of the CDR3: TGTGCCAGTAGAAGGACAGGGGGCGCTTGGGAGCAGTACTTC. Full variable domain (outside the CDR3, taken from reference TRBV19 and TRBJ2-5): DGGITQSPKYLFRKEGQNVTLSCEQNLNHDAMYWYRQDPGQGLRLIYYSQIVNDFQKGDIAEGYSVSREKKESFPLTVTSAQKNPTAFYLCASRRTGGAWEQYFGPGTRLLVL.

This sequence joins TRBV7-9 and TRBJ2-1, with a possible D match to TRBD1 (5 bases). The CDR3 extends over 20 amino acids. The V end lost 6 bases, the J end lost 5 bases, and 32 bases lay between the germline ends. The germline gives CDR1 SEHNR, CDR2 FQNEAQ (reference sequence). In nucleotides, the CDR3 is TGTGCCAGCAGACTGGGGCCCGCTCCCCAATATAGTCCGCTACACAATGAGCAGTTCTTC. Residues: CASRLGPAPQYSPLHNEQFF.

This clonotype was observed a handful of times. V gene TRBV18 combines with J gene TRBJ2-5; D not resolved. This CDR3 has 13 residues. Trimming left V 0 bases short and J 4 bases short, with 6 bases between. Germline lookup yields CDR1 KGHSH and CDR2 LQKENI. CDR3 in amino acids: CASSPPMGETQYF. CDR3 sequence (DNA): TGTGCCAGCTCACCACCGATGGGAGAGACCCAGTACTTC.

CDR3 protein: CSATDRVISLYEQYF. Written as DNA, the CDR3 is TGCAGTGCTACTGACAGGGTTATATCCCTCTACGAGCAGTACTTC. The chain is built from TRBV20-1 and TRBJ2-7, with 7 positions matching TRBD1. CDR1 and CDR2 (germline): DFQATT, SNEGSKA (reference sequence). This CDR3 has 15 residues. V gave up 4 bases and J gave up 3 bases; unmatched junction bases: 12.

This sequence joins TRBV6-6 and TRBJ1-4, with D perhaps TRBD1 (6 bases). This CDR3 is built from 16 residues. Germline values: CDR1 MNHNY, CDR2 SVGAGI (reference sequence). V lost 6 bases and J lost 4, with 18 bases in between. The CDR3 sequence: CASRKEEDSLNEKLFF. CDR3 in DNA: TGTGCCAGCAGGAAGGAGGAGGACAGCCTTAATGAAAAACTGTTTTTT.

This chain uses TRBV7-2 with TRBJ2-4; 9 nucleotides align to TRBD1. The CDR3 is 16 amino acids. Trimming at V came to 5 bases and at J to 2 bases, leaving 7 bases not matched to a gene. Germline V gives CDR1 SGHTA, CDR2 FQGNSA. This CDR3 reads CASSPGTGRSKNIQYF. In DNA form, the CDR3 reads TGTGCCAGCAGCCCTGGGACAGGGCGGTCCAAAAACATTCAGTACTTC.

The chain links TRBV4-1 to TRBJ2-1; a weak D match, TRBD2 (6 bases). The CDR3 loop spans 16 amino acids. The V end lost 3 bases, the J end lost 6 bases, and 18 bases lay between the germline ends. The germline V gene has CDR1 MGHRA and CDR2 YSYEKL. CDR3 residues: CASSQNLPGLLNEQFF. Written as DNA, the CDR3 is TGCGCCAGCAGCCAGAATCTGCCGGGACTTCTCAATGAGCAGTTCTTC.

CDR3 sequence reads: CATSRDQGVGNIQYF. In DNA form, the CDR3 reads TGTGCCACCAGCAGAGATCAGGGGGTCGGAAACATTCAGTACTTC. The chain employs TRBV15 and TRBJ2-4; 7 bases align to TRBD1. CDR3 length equals 15 residues. Germline loops: CDR1 LNHNV, CDR2 YYDKDF (reference sequence). Trimming cost V 0 bases and J 6 bases; bases outside gene matches: 5.

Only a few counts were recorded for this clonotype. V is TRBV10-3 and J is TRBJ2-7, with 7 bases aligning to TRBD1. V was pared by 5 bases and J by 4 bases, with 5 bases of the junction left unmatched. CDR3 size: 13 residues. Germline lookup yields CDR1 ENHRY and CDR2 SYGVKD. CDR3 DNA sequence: TGTGCCATCAGTAGACAGGGCGATTACGAGCAGTACTTC. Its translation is CAISRQGDYEQYF.

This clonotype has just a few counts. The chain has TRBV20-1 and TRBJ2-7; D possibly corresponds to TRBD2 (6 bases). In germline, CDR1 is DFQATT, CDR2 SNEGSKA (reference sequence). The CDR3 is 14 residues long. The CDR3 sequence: CSPRRRGSSYEQYF. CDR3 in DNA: TGCAGCCCGAGACGGAGGGGCAGCTCCTACGAGCAGTACTTC.

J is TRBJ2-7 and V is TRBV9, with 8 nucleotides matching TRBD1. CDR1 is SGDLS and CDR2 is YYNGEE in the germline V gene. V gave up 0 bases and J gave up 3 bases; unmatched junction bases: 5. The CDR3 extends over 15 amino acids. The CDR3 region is CASSVGGQASYEQYF. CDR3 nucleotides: TGTGCCAGCAGCGTAGGGGGACAGGCTAGCTACGAGCAGTACTTC.

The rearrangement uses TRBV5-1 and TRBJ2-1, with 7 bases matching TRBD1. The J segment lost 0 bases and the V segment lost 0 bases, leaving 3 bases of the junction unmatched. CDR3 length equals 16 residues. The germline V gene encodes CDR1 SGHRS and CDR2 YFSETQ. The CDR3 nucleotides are TGCGCCAGCAGCTTGGCCGACAGGGTCTCCTACAATGAGCAGTTCTTC. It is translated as CASSLADRVSYNEQFF.

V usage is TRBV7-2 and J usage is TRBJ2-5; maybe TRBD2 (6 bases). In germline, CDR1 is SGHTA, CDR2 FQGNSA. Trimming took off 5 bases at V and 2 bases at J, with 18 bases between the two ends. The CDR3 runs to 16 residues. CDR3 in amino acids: CASSPRLAVKQETQYF. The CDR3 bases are TGTGCCAGCAGCCCGAGATTAGCGGTTAAGCAAGAGACCCAGTACTTC.

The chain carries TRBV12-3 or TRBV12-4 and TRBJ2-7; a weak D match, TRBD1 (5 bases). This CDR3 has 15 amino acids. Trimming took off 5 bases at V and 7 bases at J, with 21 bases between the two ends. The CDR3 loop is CASSLGQNAMREQYF. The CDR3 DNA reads TGTGCCAGCAGTCTCGGACAAAACGCTATGAGGGAGCAGTACTTC.

CDR3 in amino acids: CAWGAVVNIQYF. CDR3 nucleotide sequence: TGTGCCTGGGGAGCAGTCGTAAACATTCAGTACTTC. The chain recombines TRBV30 with TRBJ2-7; D gene unclear. The J call may be faulty, since TRBJ2-4 better matches the DNA end. Germline loops: CDR1 GTSNPN, CDR2 SVGIG (reference sequence). The CDR3 has 12 amino acids.